Listed here are 20 T cell receptor beta chains from one sample, sequenced in a study of blood T cell repertoires in COVID-19. The method was immunoSEQ multiplex PCR; TCRdb's version includes in-frame clones alone and lacks a portion of them. The profile covers some 50,000 clones, with roughly 82% appearing a single time and approximately 15% taken by the ten largest. Sequenced: peripheral blood. These receptors originate from a human donor in a cohort sampled during active COVID-19.

The chain has TRBV6-2 or TRBV6-3 and TRBJ1-5; no firm D call. V was pared by 3 bases and J by 4 bases, with 7 bases between. Germline values: CDR1 MNHEY, CDR2 SVGEGT. This CDR3 has 13 amino acids. The CDR3 spells CASSYLRNQPQHF. The CDR3 DNA sequence: TGTGCCAGCAGTTATCTCAGGAATCAGCCCCAGCATTTT.

The chain links TRBV5-4 to TRBJ2-2, with unresolved D. This CDR3 spans 13 amino acids. Germline loops: CDR1 SGHNT, CDR2 YYREEE (reference sequence). The germline V and J ends were trimmed by 4 bases and 4 bases, with 8 bases remaining between them. CDR3 in DNA: TGTGCCAGCAGCCTGGTCGGCACCGGGGAGCTGTTTTTT. It is translated as CASSLVGTGELFF.

This clone came up once. V gene TRBV5-1 combines with J gene TRBJ2-1, with no clear D. CDR1 and CDR2 (germline): SGHRS, YFSETQ. The length of the CDR3 is 13 residues. V lost 3 bases and J lost 6, with 10 bases in between. CDR3 sequence (DNA): TGCGCCAGCAGCTACTACGGGTCCAATGAGCAGTTCTTC. Amino acids: CASSYYGSNEQFF.

This chain joins TRBV2 and TRBJ1-1, with D perhaps matching TRBD1 (5 bases). The length of the CDR3 is 15 residues. Trimming took 6 bases from V and 3 from J, leaving 17 bases between them. Germline V gives CDR1 SNHLY, CDR2 FYNNEI. CDR3 bases: TGTGCCAGCAGCGGGCAGGGATTATTAGACACTGAAGCTTTCTTT. It is translated as CASSGQGLLDTEAFF.

The count of this clone is one. As DNA, the CDR3 is TGTGCCATCAGTGAGTCGAGGGGGGAGACCCAGTACTTC. This codes for CAISESRGETQYF. The V gene is TRBV10-3, the J gene TRBJ2-5; maybe TRBD1 (6 bases). This CDR3 contains 13 residues. Trimming stripped 0 bases from V and 5 bases from J, with 7 bases between. CDR1 is ENHRY and CDR2 is SYGVKD in the germline V gene.

The chain's CDR3 is CASSPSLYPSNEQFF. The CDR3 DNA reads TGTGCCAGCAGCCCGTCCCTGTACCCTAGCAATGAGCAGTTCTTC. This sequence joins TRBV7-9 and TRBJ2-1; D is undetermined. Trimming pared 5 bases from V and 6 bases from J, leaving 17 bases between. CDR1 and CDR2 from the germline V gene are SEHNR and FQNEAQ (reference sequence). The CDR3 has 15 residues.

The rearrangement uses TRBV5-1 and TRBJ2-1, with D hard to call. With 1 base removed from V and 5 bases from J, the gap between germline ends came to 10 bases. The CDR3 spans 14 residues. Germline CDR1 is SGHRS and CDR2 is YFSETQ. The CDR3 DNA reads TGCGCCAGCAGCTTGTACGGGTCCGACAATGAGCAGTTCTTC. It encodes CASSLYGSDNEQFF.

The chain uses TRBV5-1 and TRBJ2-7, with 8 bases lining up with TRBD1. The CDR3 is 13 residues long. CDR1 is SGHRS and CDR2 is YFSETQ in the germline V gene. V lost 4 bases to trimming and J lost 5 bases; unmatched junction nucleotides: 5. The CDR3 is CASSQPGGNEQYF. The CDR3 DNA follows: TGCGCCAGCAGCCAGCCAGGGGGCAACGAGCAGTACTTC.

The rearrangement links TRBV5-6 to TRBJ2-3; 12 positions match TRBD2. Germline CDR1 and CDR2: SGHDT and YYEEEE. J was trimmed by 2 bases and V by 4 bases; bases with no gene match: 2. CDR3 length: 15 residues. The CDR3 loop reads CASSLAGGDTDTQYF. The CDR3 DNA reads as TGTGCCAGCAGCCTAGCGGGAGGGGACACAGATACGCAGTATTTT.

The rearrangement links TRBV27 to TRBJ1-5, with D possibly TRBD1 on 5 matching bases. V shed 5 bases and J shed 8 bases, with 19 bases lying between them. The CDR3 consists of 15 residues. The germline V gene encodes CDR1 MNHEY and CDR2 SMNVEV (reference sequence). The CDR3 sequence is CASSPRREGLKPQHF. CDR3 coding DNA: TGTGCCAGCAGTCCCCGACGGGAGGGGTTAAAGCCCCAGCATTTT.

The V call is TRBV1, the J call TRBJ2-3; TRBD2, the table's D call, was not compared with the DNA. TRBV1 is classified as a pseudogene. The CDR3 totals 19 residues. This CDR3 reads CTSSQDGSGPERGTDTQYF. The CDR3 nucleotides are TGCACCAGCAGCCAAGATGGGAGCGGACCCGAGCGGGGGACAGATACGCAGTATTTT.

The CDR3 protein is CSASETGRDTGELFF. CDR3 nucleotide sequence: TGCAGTGCTAGTGAAACAGGGCGGGACACCGGGGAGCTGTTTTTT. The chain uses TRBV20-1 and TRBJ2-2, with D possibly matching TRBD1 (6 bases). With 3 bases removed from V and 3 bases from J, the gap between germline ends came to 14 bases. The CDR3 is 15 amino acids. Germline V gene sequence: CDR1 DFQATT, CDR2 SNEGSKA (reference sequence).

The chain recombines TRBV5-1 with TRBJ1-1; weak D call: TRBD1 (5 bases). The CDR3 sequence is 16 residues long. The V end was cut by 0 bases, the J end by 1 base, with 13 bases between. Germline V gene lookup returns CDR1 SGHRS and CDR2 YFSETQ. CDR3 protein: CASSLVWQQGNTEAFF. CDR3 bases: TGCGCCAGCAGCTTGGTTTGGCAGCAGGGGAACACTGAAGCTTTCTTT.

This chain connects TRBV3-1 (or the pseudogene TRBV3-2) to TRBJ2-7; a weak D match, TRBD2 (5 bases). The germline V gene encodes CDR1 LGHDT and CDR2 YNNKEL (reference sequence). This CDR3 region has 13 residues. The V gene lost 2 bases and the J gene lost 6 bases, with 11 bases spanning the gap. The CDR3 DNA is TGTGCCAGCAGCCAAATTGAGGGTTCCGAGCAGTACTTC. Protein product: CASSQIEGSEQYF.

The CDR3 coding sequence is TGCGCCAGCAGCAGGGGACTAGCGGGGGGGCCGGCTGAGACCCAGTACTTC. Amino acids: CASSRGLAGGPAETQYF. This chain joins TRBV5-1 and TRBJ2-5; 16 positions agree with TRBD2. The CDR3 is 17 amino acids. In germline, CDR1 is SGHRS, CDR2 YFSETQ. The V and J ends lost 4 bases and 5 bases, in that order; junction bases with no gene match: 8.

This clone was detected only a few times. This chain uses TRBV3-1 (or the pseudogene TRBV3-2) with TRBJ2-1; 7 nucleotides line up with TRBD1. The CDR3 consists of 15 residues. V was pared by 7 bases and J by 3 bases, with 9 bases of the junction left unmatched. Germline V gene data show CDR1 as LGHDT and CDR2 as YNNKEL (reference sequence). CDR3 in amino acids: CASTRTGSLYNEQFF. The CDR3 DNA sequence: TGTGCCAGCACCCGGACAGGTTCCCTCTACAATGAGCAGTTCTTC.

This chain joins TRBV27 and TRBJ2-7, with D maybe TRBD1 (6 bases). Germline lookup yields CDR1 MNHEY and CDR2 SMNVEV (reference sequence). Trimming left V 4 bases short and J 1 base short, with 8 bases between. The CDR3 totals 13 residues. CDR3 nucleotide sequence: TGTGCCAGCAGTTGGGGACAATCCTACGAGCAGTACTTC. Translation: CASSWGQSYEQYF.

The chain carries TRBV18 and TRBJ1-5; D remains unclear. The CDR3 extends over 14 amino acids. The V end was cut by 6 bases, the J end by 0 bases, with 9 bases between. The germline gives CDR1 KGHSH, CDR2 LQKENI. In DNA, the CDR3 is TGTGCCAGCTCCAAATCGGGTAGCAATCAGCCCCAGCATTTT. The encoded protein is CASSKSGSNQPQHF.

This clone was detected only a few times. This rearrangement joins TRBV10-3 to TRBJ2-7, with D perhaps matching TRBD1 (5 bases). The V end lost 7 bases, the J end lost 10 bases, and 17 bases lay between the germline ends. Germline V gene sequence: CDR1 ENHRY, CDR2 SYGVKD. This CDR3 spans 12 amino acids. This CDR3 is CAINSQGTLQYF. The CDR3 region has the DNA TGTGCCATCAATAGCCAGGGAACCCTCCAGTACTTC.

This clone was seen a few times. This chain connects TRBV19 to TRBJ2-3, with 8 bases that match TRBD1. CDR3 size: 15 residues. Unmatched junction bases numbered 8, after V lost 6 bases and J lost 3 bases. Per the germline V gene, CDR1 is LNHDA and CDR2 is SQIVND (reference sequence). CDR3 sequence reads: CASSRNTGGTDTQYF. The CDR3 region has the DNA TGTGCCAGTAGCAGAAATACAGGGGGTACAGATACGCAGTATTTT.